These T cell receptor beta chains were read from a single sample in a study of CD8 T cells in Susac syndrome. Via MiXCR, TCRdb re-called the immunoSEQ multiplex PCR reads, giving one row per CDR3 protein. Of some 210,000 distinct CDR3 sequences in the sample, 94% were seen once. Sequenced sample: CD4+ T cells from PBMCs. All receptors derive from a human donor with Susac syndrome. CDR3s include the opening cysteine and the closing phenylalanine or tryptophan. D genes are given only for firm matches. Size values are once, few and many counts, or a class for expanded clones, and some rows have none.

d_gene | j_gene | abundance | v_gene | CDR3nt | CDR3aa
. | TRBJ2-7 | . | TRBV6-5 | TGTGCCAGCAGATCCACCATACCTCCCTACGAGCAGTACTTC | CASRSTIPPYEQYF
. | TRBJ2-5 | . | TRBV5-1 | TGCGCCAGCAGCCCGTACACATTCCCAGAGACCCAGTACTTC | CASSPYTFPETQYF
. | TRBJ1-6 | . | TRBV5-4 | TGTGCCAGCAGCTTATTCGGGCACGCGCCCCTCCACTTT | CASSLFGHAPLHF
TRBD1 | TRBJ1-5 | . | TRBV20-1 | TGCAGTGCTAGACCTCCGGACAGGGCCGATCAGCCCCAGCATTTT | CSARPPDRADQPQHF
. | TRBJ2-1 | . | TRBV7-3 | TGTGCCAGCAGCCCGTCGCCGGGGGACTACAATGAGCAGTTCTTC | CASSPSPGDYNEQFF
. | TRBJ2-3 | . | TRBV7-9 | TGTGCCAGCAGCTTGCAGAGACCCAGCACAGATACGCAGTATTTT | CASSLQRPSTDTQYF
. | TRBJ2-1 | . | TRBV12-3/TRBV12-4 | TGTGCCAGCAGTTTCATGGGCTATGAGCAGTTCTTC | CASSFMGYEQFF
TRBD2 | TRBJ2-5 | once | TRBV29-1 | TGCAGCGTTGAGGGAAGTTACGGGGGGGCTCAAGAGACCCAGTACTTC | CSVEGSYGGAQETQYF
. | TRBJ1-1 | . | TRBV19 | TGTGCCAGTAGTTGGGCGGAGGGTAACACTGAAGCTTTCTTT | CASSWAEGNTEAFF
. | TRBJ2-5 | . | TRBV14 | TGTGCCAGCAGCCAAGCCGGAGATCCGGGGACCCAGTACTTC | CASSQAGDPGTQYF
. | TRBJ1-2 | . | TRBV30 | TGTGCCTGGAGTACTAGCTATGGCTACACCTTC | CAWSTSYGYTF
TRBD2 | TRBJ2-5 | . | TRBV7-2 | TGTGCCAGCAGCTTAGTGCTAGCGGGGTCTGAGACCCAGTACTTC | CASSLVLAGSETQYF
TRBD1 | TRBJ2-1 | . | TRBV6-2/TRBV6-3 | TGTGCCAGCAGTAACGAGGGACAGGACTTATACAATGAGCAGTTCTTC | CASSNEGQDLYNEQFF
. | TRBJ1-5 | . | TRBV6-5 | TGTGCCAGCGGCGTTGGCAATCAGCCCCAGCATTTT | CASGVGNQPQHF
. | TRBJ2-3 | . | TRBV7-2 | TGTGCCAGCACCCCCCAGGCCACAGATACGCAGTATTTT | CASTPQATDTQYF
TRBD2 | TRBJ2-1 | . | TRBV3-1 | TGTGCCAGCAGCCGCTCCAGCGGGGGGCCCCATGAGCAGTTCTTC | CASSRSSGGPHEQFF
. | TRBJ1-2 | . | TRBV2 | TGTGCCAGCAGTGGTGGTTTTAGCTATGGCTACACCTTC | CASSGGFSYGYTF
. | TRBJ1-6 | . | TRBV19 | TGTGCCAGTAGTTCCCGGGACCCACGAGATAGGGCCCTCCACTTT | CASSSRDPRDRALHF
TRBD1 | TRBJ2-5 | . | TRBV18 | TGTGCCAGCCAAAGACAGGGAACTCAAGAGACCCAGTACTTC | CASQRQGTQETQYF
. | TRBJ2-7 | . | TRBV28 | TGTGCCAGCAGTTTGAATCCCGGGCCCTACGAGCAGTACTTC | CASSLNPGPYEQYF